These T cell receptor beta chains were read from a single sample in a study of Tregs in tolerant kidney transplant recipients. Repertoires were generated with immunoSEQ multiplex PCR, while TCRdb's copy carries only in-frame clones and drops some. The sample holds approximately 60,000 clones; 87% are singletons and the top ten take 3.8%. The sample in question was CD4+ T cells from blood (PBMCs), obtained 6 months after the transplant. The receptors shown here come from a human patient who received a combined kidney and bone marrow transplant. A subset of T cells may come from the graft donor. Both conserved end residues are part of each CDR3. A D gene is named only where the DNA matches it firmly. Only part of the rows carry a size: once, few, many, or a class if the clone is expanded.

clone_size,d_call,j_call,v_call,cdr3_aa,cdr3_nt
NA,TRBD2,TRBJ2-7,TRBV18,CASSRSGKYHEQYF,TGTGCCAGCTCACGTAGCGGGAAGTATCACGAGCAGTACTTC
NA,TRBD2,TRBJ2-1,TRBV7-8,CASSLRGSFNEQFF,TGTGCCAGCAGCTTACGCGGGAGTTTTAATGAGCAGTTCTTC
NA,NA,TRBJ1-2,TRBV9,CASSVEDGANYGYTF,TGTGCCAGCAGCGTAGAAGACGGAGCTAACTATGGCTACACCTTC
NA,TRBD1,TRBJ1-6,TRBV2,CASKKTGVNSPLHF,TGTGCCAGCAAAAAGACAGGGGTTAATTCCCCCCTCCACTTT
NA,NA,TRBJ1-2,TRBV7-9,CASSLQINYGYTF,TGTGCCAGCAGCTTACAGATTAACTATGGCTACACCTTC
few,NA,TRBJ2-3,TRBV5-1,CASSLGLETDTQYF,TGCGCCAGCAGCTTGGGACTAGAGACAGATACGCAGTATTTT
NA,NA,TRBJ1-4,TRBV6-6,CASSYRRVDEKLFF,TGTGCCAGCAGTTACCGCAGGGTTGATGAAAAACTGTTTTTT
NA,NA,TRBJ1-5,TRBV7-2,CASSFQGIHSNQPQHF,TGTGCCAGCAGCTTTCAGGGGATCCATAGCAATCAGCCCCAGCATTTT
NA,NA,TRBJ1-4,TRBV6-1,CASSERGSNEKLFF,TGTGCCAGCAGTGAAAGGGGCTCGAATGAAAAACTGTTTTTT
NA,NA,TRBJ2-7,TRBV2,CASSERGRMPYEQYF,TGTGCCAGCAGTGAGCGGGGACGGATGCCCTACGAGCAGTACTTC
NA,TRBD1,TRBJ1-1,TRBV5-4,CASSRQGRNTEAFF,TGTGCCAGCAGCCGACAGGGCCGGAACACTGAAGCTTTCTTT
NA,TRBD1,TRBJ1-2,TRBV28,CASSSPNRGRPGYTF,TGTGCCAGCAGTTCCCCCAACAGGGGGCGCCCAGGCTACACCTTC
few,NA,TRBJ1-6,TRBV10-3,CAISESLLGQTYNSPLHF,TGTGCCATCAGTGAGTCCCTACTTGGACAGACTTATAATTCACCCCTCCACTTT
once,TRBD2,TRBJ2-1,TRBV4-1,CASSSPGLAGYNEQFF,TGCGCCAGTAGTTCCCCGGGACTAGCGGGCTACAATGAGCAGTTCTTC
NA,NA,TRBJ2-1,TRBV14,CASSQDSSSRRHNEQFF,TGTGCCAGCAGCCAAGATTCATCGTCTAGGCGCCACAATGAGCAGTTCTTC
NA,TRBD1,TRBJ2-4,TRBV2,CASRSRRDSIAKNIQYF,TGTGCCAGCAGATCCAGAAGGGACAGTATAGCCAAAAACATTCAGTACTTC
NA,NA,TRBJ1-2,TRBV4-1,CASSQHSGRVGGYTF,TGCGCCAGCAGCCAACACTCCGGGAGGGTCGGGGGCTACACCTTC
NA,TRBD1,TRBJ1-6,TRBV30,CAWSAPRTGNPPLHF,TGTGCCTGGAGTGCGCCTCGGACAGGGAATCCACCCCTCCACTTT
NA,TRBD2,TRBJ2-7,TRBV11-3,CASSLELAGDPEQYF,TGTGCCAGCAGCTTAGAGCTAGCGGGAGATCCCGAGCAGTACTTC
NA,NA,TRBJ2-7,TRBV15,CATSRGGGQDYEQYF,TGTGCCACCAGCAGGGGAGGCGGACAGGACTACGAGCAGTACTTC
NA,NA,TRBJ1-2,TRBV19,CASSITVKEPFYGYTF,TGTGCCAGTAGTATAACAGTGAAGGAACCTTTCTATGGCTACACCTTC
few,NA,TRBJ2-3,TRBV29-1,CSVEDRRVITDTQYF,TGCAGCGTTGAAGATCGTAGAGTAATCACAGATACGCAGTATTTT
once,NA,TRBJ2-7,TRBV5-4,CASSLGQSYEQYF,TGTGCCAGCAGCTTGGGACAGTCCTACGAGCAGTACTTC
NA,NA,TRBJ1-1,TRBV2,CASSDSLPPGAFF,TGTGCCAGCAGTGACTCGCTCCCCCCCGGAGCTTTCTTT
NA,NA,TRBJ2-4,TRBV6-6,CASSPEVPGNIQYF,TGTGCCAGCTCCCCCGAGGTTCCGGGGAACATTCAGTACTTC
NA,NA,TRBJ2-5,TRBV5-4,CASSLGGGSSETQYF,TGTGCCAGCAGCTTGGGCGGGGGCTCTTCCGAGACCCAGTACTTC
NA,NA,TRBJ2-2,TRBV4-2,CASSQGAASGAGELFF,TGTGCCAGCAGCCAAGGCGCCGCCTCAGGGGCCGGGGAGCTGTTTTTT
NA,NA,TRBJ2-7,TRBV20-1,CSATLASEQYF,TGCAGTGCTACTTTAGCGTCAGAGCAGTACTTC